Each of the 27 T cell receptor beta chains below was sequenced from the same sample in a study of blood T cells in healthy people across ages. Primed by a sample-barcoded 5' primer and a J-beta primer mix, a second PCR proceeded for roughly 6 to 12 cycles. TCRdb independently ran MiXCR on the 5' RACE reads; one entry per CDR3 protein. The table includes about 1,800,000 distinct CDR3 sequences, about 28% detected once. Source material: blood. These receptors were taken from a woman in her thirties in good health.

The chain has TRBV11-2 and TRBJ2-1; 7 positions match TRBD2. The CDR3 is 18 amino acids. Germline loops: CDR1 SGHAT, CDR2 FQNNGV. V lost 5 bases and J lost 0; bases outside the gene matches: 13. DNA for the CDR3: TGTGCCAGCAGCCCGTCTGGGGGGACTATGCTCTCCTACAATGAGCAGTTCTTC. Amino acids: CASSPSGGTMLSYNEQFF.

The V gene is TRBV5-1, the J gene TRBJ1-2; D is uncertain. CDR3 length equals 15 residues. Germline V gene data show CDR1 as SGHRS and CDR2 as YFSETQ. V dropped 0 bases and J dropped 4 bases, with 13 bases sitting between them. The CDR3 DNA reads as TGCGCCAGCAGCTTGGGGCAGCCTACCGGCTATGGCTACACCTTC. The encoded protein is CASSLGQPTGYGYTF.

The chain uses TRBV2 and TRBJ2-7, with 7 bases that match TRBD2. Trimming removed 6 bases from V and 3 bases from J; junction bases left unmatched: 11. This CDR3 spans 15 amino acids. The germline CDR1 and CDR2 sequences are SNHLY and FYNNEI. This CDR3 reads CASSAGLAEIYEQYF. The CDR3 DNA reads TGTGCCAGCAGCGCAGGGCTAGCGGAGATCTACGAGCAGTACTTC.

The J gene is TRBJ2-5, the V gene TRBV11-2; 7 bases agree with TRBD1. CDR3 length: 16 residues. Germline CDR1 SGHAT, CDR2 FQNNGV. With 5 bases clipped from V and 3 bases from J, the junction kept 12 bases outside the gene matches. CDR3 nucleotide sequence: TGTGCCAGCAGCGCAGGACAGGAAAAGATTAAAGAGACCCAGTACTTC. The encoded protein is CASSAGQEKIKETQYF.

The chain recombines TRBV7-2 with TRBJ2-3; maybe TRBD1 (6 bases). The V gene's germline CDR1 is SGHTA and CDR2 FQGNSA. Trimming took off 5 bases at V and 5 bases at J, with 20 bases between the two ends. The CDR3 is made up of 16 amino acids. In DNA, the CDR3 is TGTGCCAGCAGCGGACGGGACAACGGATGGGGAGATACGCAGTATTTT. As protein: CASSGRDNGWGDTQYF.

The chain couples TRBV20-1 to TRBJ2-1, with TRBD2 matching 12 bases. The CDR3 runs to 16 residues. The ends lost 6 bases at V and 9 bases at J; junction bases unmatched: 15. Germline V gives CDR1 DFQATT, CDR2 SNEGSKA (reference sequence). For the CDR3, the DNA is TGCAGTGCCCCGCGTGCCGAGACTAGCGGGAGAGGTGAGCAGTTCTTC. Its protein product is CSAPRAETSGRGEQFF.

As concerns this clonotype: At one end, the junction sequence differs from germline, possibly due to a read error. The rearrangement joins TRBV5-1 to TRBJ1-4; the D gene is possibly TRBD1 (6 bases). CDR3 length: 14 residues. Germline CDR1 reads SGHRS; CDR2 reads YFSETQ. The CDR3 sequence: CASSTGQPNEELFF. CDR3 DNA: TGCGCCAGCAGCACCGGACAGCCTAATGAAGAACTGTTTTTT.

Concerning this clonotype: A much larger clone differs from this one at a single base, so this may be a read error. The chain links TRBV29-1 to TRBJ1-2; tentatively, D is TRBD1 (6 bases). CDR3 length: 10 amino acids. Germline CDR1 reads SQVTM; CDR2 reads ANQGSEA. For the CDR3, the DNA is TGCAGCGTTGCAGGGGATGGCTACGCCTTC. Amino acid sequence: CSVAGDGYAF. Using reference TRBV29-1 and TRBJ1-2 for the parts outside the CDR3, the full variable domain is SAVISQKPSRDICQRGTSLTIQCQVDSQVTMMFWYRQQPGQSLTLIATANQGSEATYESGFVIDKFPISRPNLTFSTLTVSNMSPEDSSIYLCSVAGDGYAFGSGTRLTVV.

The V and J genes are TRBV29-1 and TRBJ2-7; 7 positions match TRBD1. The CDR3 has 13 amino acids. V gave up 4 bases and J gave up 0 bases; unmatched junction bases: 3. CDR1 is SQVTM and CDR2 is ANQGSEA in the germline V gene. The CDR3 coding sequence is TGCAGCGTTGTGACAGGGAGCTCCTACGAGCAGTACTTC. Its translation: CSVVTGSSYEQYF.

The rearrangement joins TRBV10-3 to TRBJ2-4; no reliable D call. The CDR3 runs 16 residues. V was shortened by 0 bases and J by 1 base, with 10 bases between the two germline ends. CDR1 and CDR2 (germline): ENHRY, SYGVKD. Here the CDR3 reads CAISESTNRAKNIQYF. CDR3 nucleotides: TGTGCCATCAGTGAGTCCACAAACCGGGCCAAAAACATTCAGTACTTC.

This clonotype appeared a few times. The CDR3 DNA sequence: TGTGCCAGCTCACCACCGTCGGACAGTAACTATGGCTACACCTTC. This codes for CASSPPSDSNYGYTF. The chain combines TRBV18 with TRBJ1-2; tentatively, D is TRBD1 (6 bases). The CDR3 consists of 15 residues. V lost 0 bases and J 1 base, leaving 9 bases between the germline ends. From germline, CDR1 is KGHSH and CDR2 LQKENI.

This chain links TRBV6-2 or TRBV6-3 with TRBJ2-4, with a tentative D call TRBD1 (5 bases). Germline-derived CDR1 and CDR2 are MNHEY and SVGEGT. The V and J ends lost 4 bases and 0 bases respectively, with 16 bases between them. The CDR3 runs to 17 residues. CDR3 loop: CASSSLNRMLAKNIQYF. CDR3 nucleotides: TGTGCCAGCAGTTCCCTAAACAGGATGCTAGCCAAAAACATTCAGTACTTC.

J is TRBJ2-1 and V is TRBV5-6; 7 nucleotides line up with TRBD2. TRBJ2-7 explains the end of the DNA better; the J call may be wrong. This CDR3 comprises 18 residues. CDR1 and CDR2 (germline): SGHDT, YYEEEE. CDR3 loop: CASSLAEWGGSSYNEQYF. CDR3 in DNA: TGTGCCAGCAGCTTGGCCGAATGGGGCGGGAGCTCCTACAATGAGCAGTACTTC.

The sample holds a few counts of this clonotype. V is TRBV10-3 and J is TRBJ1-2; D remains unclear. Deletions cut 5 bases from V and 6 bases from J, with 16 bases between. The CDR3 consists of 14 residues. CDR1 ENHRY and CDR2 SYGVKD come from the germline V gene. The CDR3 bases are TGTGCCATCAGTCCAGCCCCCCTTTTGAATGGCTACACCTTC. The encoded protein is CAISPAPLLNGYTF.

This clonotype was observed many times. The chain joins TRBV7-2 to TRBJ2-5; 10 positions agree with TRBD2. Germline CDR1 and CDR2: SGHTA and FQGNSA. The junction had 10 bases not matched to a gene; V was cut back by 7 bases and J by 5 bases. The CDR3 length is 15 residues. The DNA for the CDR3 is TGTGCCAGCACCCTGGGGGGTAGCGGGGGGGAGACCCAGTACTTC. As protein: CASTLGGSGGETQYF.

The V and J genes are TRBV3-1 and TRBJ2-1; the match to TRBD2 covers 8 bases. Germline V gene lookup returns CDR1 LGHDT and CDR2 YNNKEL (reference sequence). This CDR3 is built from 18 residues. J was trimmed by 3 bases and V by 5 bases; bases with no gene match: 15. The CDR3 nucleotides read TGTGCCAGCAGCTTACCCGGATCCCTAGCGGGCAACTACAATGAGCAGTTCTTC. This codes for CASSLPGSLAGNYNEQFF.

The CDR3 here is CATGTGAQETQYF. The CDR3 region has the DNA TGTGCCACCGGGACAGGGGCGCAAGAGACCCAGTACTTC. The gene calls are TRBV24-1 and TRBJ2-5, with TRBD1 identical over 10 bases. The CDR3 has 13 amino acids. Trimming removed 9 bases from V and 2 bases from J; junction bases left unmatched: 2. Germline CDR1 is KGHDR and CDR2 is SFDVKD.

The chain joins TRBV5-5 to TRBJ1-5; no firm D call. Deletions cut 0 bases from V and 5 bases from J, with 18 bases between. Germline-derived CDR1 and CDR2 are SGHKS and YYEKEE (reference sequence). The CDR3 contains 17 residues. The CDR3 here is CASSLAGSSDGDQPQHF. The CDR3 bases are TGTGCCAGCAGCTTGGCGGGCTCCTCAGACGGGGATCAGCCCCAGCATTTT.

This clonotype was found many times. This chain links TRBV20-1 with TRBJ2-7; 9 bases fit TRBD1. CDR1 DFQATT and CDR2 SNEGSKA come from the germline V gene (reference sequence). V was clipped by 6 bases and J by 4 bases; unmatched bases: 13. The CDR3 runs to 15 residues. The CDR3 is CSAQPPTGGAYEQYF. The CDR3 bases are TGCAGTGCACAACCCCCGACAGGGGGGGCTTACGAGCAGTACTTC.

On this clonotype: The junction and the germline gene differ at one end; a read error may be behind it. The J gene is TRBJ2-7, the V gene TRBV6-2 or TRBV6-3; D may be TRBD2 (5 bases). This CDR3 contains 15 residues. Germline-derived CDR1 and CDR2 are MNHEY and SVGEGT. In nucleotides, the CDR3 is TGTACCAGCCACCACCTTGGAGGTCAATCCTACGAGCAGTACTTC. It translates to CTSHHLGGQSYEQYF.

The V gene is TRBV5-6, the J gene TRBJ2-1; a possible D gene is TRBD2 (5 bases). The end of the DNA fits TRBJ2-7 better, so the J call may be wrong. Germline V CDR1 and CDR2: SGHDT, YYEEEE. This CDR3 region has 16 residues. The CDR3: CASSPIRGPPYNEQYF. CDR3 DNA: TGTGCCAGTAGCCCGATTAGAGGGCCGCCGTACAATGAGCAGTACTTC.

V usage is TRBV2 and J usage is TRBJ1-5, with no clear D. Near its end, the DNA agrees better with TRBJ2-3, so the J call may be wrong. The length of the CDR3 is 14 residues. CDR1 and CDR2 from the germline V gene are SNHLY and FYNNEI. The CDR3 DNA sequence: TGTGCCAGCAGTGCTGTACTGGTCAATCAGCCCCAGTATTTT. This gives the protein CASSAVLVNQPQYF.

The rearrangement joins TRBV7-2 to TRBJ1-2; D ambiguous. Between the trimmed V and J ends, which lost 5 bases and 6 bases, there was a span of 13 bases. The CDR3 runs 13 residues. Germline CDR1 reads SGHTA; CDR2 reads FQGNSA. As DNA, the CDR3 is TGTGCCAGCAGCAACGACTATCGCCATGGCTACACCTTC. Amino acids: CASSNDYRHGYTF.

In its sample, this clonotype was seen a few times. This chain joins TRBV25-1 and TRBJ2-3; D may be TRBD1 (6 bases). V gave up 8 bases and J gave up 0 bases, with 15 bases separating them. The CDR3 runs 15 residues. Looked up from germline, CDR1 is MGHDK and CDR2 is SYGVNS. The CDR3 spells CASGAPGTSTDTQYF. In DNA, the CDR3 is TGTGCCAGCGGAGCGCCTGGGACAAGCACAGATACGCAGTATTTT.

This clonotype occurred many times. The genes are TRBV25-1 and TRBJ1-1; D gene unclear. Trimming removed 8 bases at V and 10 bases at J, with 14 bases between. This CDR3 region has 11 residues. CDR1 MGHDK and CDR2 SYGVNS come from the germline V gene. The DNA of the CDR3 is TGTGCCAGCGGACCGACGCAGCCAGCTTTCTTT. Translating it yields CASGPTQPAFF.

The V gene is TRBV11-2, the J gene TRBJ2-7; D not certain. Germline V gives CDR1 SGHAT, CDR2 FQNNGV. The length of the CDR3 is 17 residues. V was pared by 1 base and J by 5 bases, with 21 bases between. Here the CDR3 reads CASSLVGQRAPLDEQYF. DNA of the CDR3: TGTGCCAGCAGCTTAGTGGGTCAAAGGGCCCCTTTGGACGAGCAGTACTTC.

Worth noting for this clonotype: Sequence at one end of the junction differs from germline and may be a read error. The chain is built from TRBV4-1 and TRBJ2-5; tentatively, D is TRBD1 (6 bases). There are 11 residues in the CDR3. In germline, CDR1 is MGHRA, CDR2 YSYEKL. CDR3 protein: CTSAREGEQYF. The CDR3 region has the DNA TGCACCAGCGCACGAGAGGGGGAGCAGTACTTC.